This T cell receptor (beta chain) was found in a study of T cell responses to AZD1222 COVID-19 vaccine. Findings and caveats of the study: The breadth and depth of Spike-specific TCRs increased once two AZD1222 doses had been given.

About this clone: Its cognate antigen is unknown.

Method: immunoSEQ multiplex PCR; TCRdb's copy keeps in-frame clones and lacks some. The repertoire includes under 200,000 clones, 88% of them detected once, and around 5.5% sits in the top ten. This CDR3 region has 15 residues. Germline CDR1 reads SGHVS; CDR2 reads FQNEAQ. V lost 4 bases, J lost 5 bases, and 17 bases lay in between. The sample here was peripheral blood, taken on day 0 of AZD1222 vaccination. The chain employs TRBV7-8 and TRBJ2-5, with a possible D match to TRBD1 (5 bases). The clonotype originates from an adult in good health. The CDR3 region has the DNA TGTGCCAGCAGCTCATTAGGGGTTCTAACGGAGACCCAGTACTTC. It specifies CASSSLGVLTETQYF.